The 26 T cell receptor beta chains below come from one sample, sequenced in a study of blood T cells in healthy people across ages. Using a J-beta primer mix together with a sample-barcoded 5' primer, a second PCR was run for about 6 to 12 cycles. TCRdb re-called the 5' RACE reads through MiXCR, storing one row per CDR3 protein. The profile covers 790,000 or so distinct CDR3 sequences, with about 56% appearing a single time and roughly 24% taken by the ten largest. The sample comprised blood. The receptors stem from a man between 35 and 55 years old in good health.

V and J are TRBV11-3 and TRBJ2-1; 12 bases agree with TRBD2. CDR3 size: 17 residues. Per the germline V gene, CDR1 is SGHNT and CDR2 is YENEEA. V was clipped by 10 bases and J by 2 bases; unmatched bases: 12. The CDR3 nucleotides are TGTGCCACCGAAGGCCTAGCGGGAGGGTCTCCCTACAATGAGCAGTTCTTC. Its protein product is CATEGLAGGSPYNEQFF.

V usage is TRBV4-3 and J usage is TRBJ2-4; D gene unclear. Per the germline V gene, CDR1 is LGHNA and CDR2 is YSLEER. The CDR3 loop spans 14 amino acids. Trimming pared 2 bases from V and 0 bases from J, leaving 5 bases between. The CDR3 DNA sequence: TGCGCCAGCAGCCAACGGCTAGCCAAAAACATTCAGTACTTC. Protein: CASSQRLAKNIQYF.

The genes are TRBV10-2 and TRBJ2-7; 7 nucleotides match TRBD1. In germline, CDR1 is WSHSY, CDR2 SAAADI. Trimming cost V 8 bases and J 4 bases; bases outside gene matches: 5. The CDR3 has 12 residues. The CDR3 here is CASETGRYEQYF. In nucleotides, the CDR3 is TGCGCCAGCGAGACAGGGCGGTACGAGCAGTACTTC.

This clonotype was counted a few times. The chain carries TRBV12-3 or TRBV12-4 and TRBJ1-1; possibly TRBD1 for D (6 bases). This CDR3 has 12 residues. The V end was cut by 0 bases, the J end by 11 bases, with 10 bases between. CDR3 in amino acids: CASSLATGRAFF. The DNA for the CDR3 is TGTGCCAGCAGTTTAGCAACAGGGCGCGCTTTCTTT.

The chain employs TRBV6-1 and TRBJ2-2, with D perhaps matching TRBD1 (6 bases). Trimming took 2 bases from V and 4 from J, leaving 8 bases between them. Germline lookup yields CDR1 MNHNS and CDR2 SASEGT. The CDR3 is 14 residues long. CDR3 sequence reads: CASSEQGTTGELFF. In DNA form, the CDR3 reads TGTGCCAGCAGTGAACAGGGGACCACCGGGGAGCTGTTTTTT.

This clonotype was recorded a few times. The gene calls are TRBV7-8 and TRBJ2-4; 8 bases map to TRBD2. Germline V lookup: CDR1 SGHVS, CDR2 FQNEAQ. With V trimmed by 4 bases and J by 6 bases, 11 bases remained unmatched. The CDR3 has 16 amino acids. Written as DNA, the CDR3 is TGTGCCAGCAGCTCATGGGCCAGCGGGGGCTCAAACATTCAGTACTTC. Translating gives CASSSWASGGSNIQYF.

This chain uses TRBV9 with TRBJ1-1; perhaps TRBD1 as D (6 bases). The CDR3 extends over 16 amino acids. Germline V gene lookup returns CDR1 SGDLS and CDR2 YYNGEE. The V end lost 2 bases, the J end lost 0 bases, and 14 bases lay between the germline ends. The CDR3 protein is CASSVRGGIMNTEAFF. The CDR3 DNA reads as TGTGCCAGCAGCGTGAGGGGGGGAATCATGAACACTGAAGCTTTCTTT.

The gene calls are TRBV29-1 and TRBJ1-4; maybe TRBD1 (5 bases). This CDR3 spans 14 amino acids. V was trimmed by 7 bases and J by 0 bases, leaving 12 bases between them. The V gene's germline CDR1 is SQVTM and CDR2 ANQGSEA. Written as DNA, the CDR3 is TGCAGCGCCGAAACAGGAGCAACTAATGAAAAACTGTTTTTT. This translates into CSAETGATNEKLFF.

On this clonotype: One end of the junction does not line up with germline, which may come from a read error. CDR3: CACSASYEQYF. CDR3 DNA: TGTGCCTGCAGCGCCTCCTACGAGCAGTACTTC. This rearrangement joins TRBV7-8 to TRBJ2-7, with D unresolved. The germline V gene has CDR1 SGHVS and CDR2 FQNEAQ. This CDR3 comprises 11 residues.

The CDR3 region is CSARDLKLAADTQYF. The CDR3 DNA follows: TGCAGTGCTAGAGATCTGAAGCTAGCGGCAGATACGCAGTATTTT. The chain uses TRBV20-1 and TRBJ2-3; 7 bases line up with TRBD2. The junction had 7 bases not matched to a gene; V was cut back by 0 bases and J by 4 bases. The germline gives CDR1 DFQATT, CDR2 SNEGSKA (reference sequence). This CDR3 region has 15 residues.

The CDR3 loop is CAIFRVSYGYTF. The CDR3 DNA sequence: TGTGCCATATTCCGTGTAAGCTATGGCTACACCTTC. The chain is built from TRBV6-6 and TRBJ1-2; D unresolved. The CDR3 has 12 residues. From germline, CDR1 is MNHNY and CDR2 SVGAGI (reference sequence). V lost 10 bases to trimming and J lost 4 bases, with 13 bases between them.

CDR3 amino acids: CASSSHSGGYTDTQYF. CDR3 coding DNA: TGTGCCAGCAGCAGCCACAGCGGGGGTTACACAGATACGCAGTATTTT. The chain couples TRBV7-2 to TRBJ2-3; 8 bases map to TRBD2. From germline, CDR1 is SGHTA and CDR2 FQGNSA. V lost 5 bases to trimming and J lost 2 bases; unmatched junction nucleotides: 9. The CDR3 extends over 16 amino acids.

This clonotype was observed a single time. This chain uses TRBV13 with TRBJ1-2; 8 nucleotides line up with TRBD1. The CDR3 covers 18 residues. Germline CDR1 PRHDT, CDR2 FYEKMQ (reference sequence). V gave up 2 bases and J gave up 3 bases; unmatched junction bases: 14. The DNA for the CDR3 is TGTGCCAGCAGCTTAATGTGGAGGAAGACAGGGGTCGACTATGGCTACACCTTC. Translated, it gives CASSLMWRKTGVDYGYTF. Complete variable domain (other parts from reference TRBV13 and TRBJ1-2): AAGVIQSPRHLIKEKRETATLKCYPIPRHDTVYWYQQGPGQDPQFLISFYEKMQSDKGSIPDRFSAQQFSDYHSELNMSSLELGDSALYFCASSLMWRKTGVDYGYTFGSGTRLTVV.

The CDR3 region is CASSVVAGNNQETQYF. The CDR3 DNA follows: TGTGCCAGCAGCGTAGTTGCAGGGAATAATCAAGAGACCCAGTACTTC. This chain links TRBV9 with TRBJ2-5, with a possible D match to TRBD1 (5 bases). The germline gives CDR1 SGDLS, CDR2 YYNGEE. Between the trimmed V and J ends, which lost 0 bases and 2 bases, there was a span of 14 bases. There are 16 residues in the CDR3.

The CDR3 is CSARASRNYGYTF. The CDR3 bases are TGCAGTGCTAGGGCCAGCAGGAACTATGGCTACACCTTC. V usage is TRBV20-1 and J usage is TRBJ1-2; D gene unclear. V dropped 3 bases and J dropped 2 bases, with 10 bases sitting between them. The CDR3 is 13 residues long. Germline V gene sequence: CDR1 DFQATT, CDR2 SNEGSKA (reference sequence).

There are a few counts of this clonotype. V usage is TRBV20-1 and J usage is TRBJ1-6; the D gene is possibly TRBD1 (5 bases). Trimming pared 6 bases from V and 7 bases from J, leaving 16 bases between. Per the germline V gene, CDR1 is DFQATT and CDR2 is SNEGSKA (reference sequence). The CDR3 extends over 14 amino acids. In DNA, the CDR3 is TGCAGTGCCCCCGTGACTGGGACCAATTCACCCCTCCACTTT. Its translation: CSAPVTGTNSPLHF.

This clonotype has just a few counts. V gene TRBV6-6 combines with J gene TRBJ2-7, with a weak D call TRBD2 (5 bases). Germline CDR1 and CDR2: MNHNY and SVGAGI (reference sequence). Trimming pared 0 bases from V and 2 bases from J, leaving 11 bases between. The CDR3 length is 15 residues. The CDR3 region is CASSYSPDGTYEQYF. CDR3 nucleotide sequence: TGTGCCAGCAGTTACTCCCCGGACGGGACCTACGAGCAGTACTTC.

The chain has TRBV12-3 or TRBV12-4 and TRBJ1-4; the D is unclear. V was clipped by 8 bases and J by 6 bases, with 13 bases between them. The CDR3 is made up of 13 amino acids. The CDR3 DNA follows: TGTGCCAGCTCACGGGGAGGGTATGAAAAACTGTTTTTT. Its translation: CASSRGGYEKLFF.

The V gene is TRBV9, the J gene TRBJ2-5; 13 bases are a match to TRBD2. Germline V gene data show CDR1 as SGDLS and CDR2 as YYNGEE. This CDR3 comprises 15 residues. The J segment lost 11 bases and the V segment lost 7 bases, leaving 14 bases of the junction unmatched. CDR3 loop: CASGGPGLAGTEQYF. CDR3 nucleotide sequence: TGTGCCAGCGGCGGGCCGGGACTAGCGGGAACTGAGCAGTACTTC.

This clonotype was counted only a few times. The junction departs from the called germline gene at one end, perhaps through a read error. The chain has TRBV5-1 and TRBJ2-3, with TRBD2 matching over 7 bases. The CDR3 is made up of 14 amino acids. In germline, CDR1 is SGHRS, CDR2 YFSETQ. CDR3 bases: TGTGCCAGCAGCCTCGGACTAGTAGCAGATACGCAGTATTTT. Encoded protein: CASSLGLVADTQYF.

Written as DNA, the CDR3 is TGTGCCAGCAGCTTAGAGGTCACTGAAGCTTTCTTT. It is translated as CASSLEVTEAFF. The chain is built from TRBV7-9 and TRBJ1-1; D is uncertain. The germline V gene encodes CDR1 SEHNR and CDR2 FQNEAQ (reference sequence). V lost 1 base and J 4 bases, leaving 4 bases between the germline ends. The CDR3 runs to 12 residues.

V usage is TRBV4-2 and J usage is TRBJ2-1; D possibly corresponds to TRBD2 (6 bases). The CDR3 contains 15 residues. Germline values: CDR1 LGHNA, CDR2 YNFKEQ. Deletions cut 2 bases from V and 1 base from J, with 9 bases between. Here the CDR3 DNA reads TGTGCCAGCAGCCAAAAGACTAGTTCCTACAATGAGCAGTTCTTC. Amino acid sequence: CASSQKTSSYNEQFF.

This clonotype was seen a few times. This rearrangement joins TRBV6-6 to TRBJ2-5, with D hard to call. Germline values: CDR1 MNHNY, CDR2 SVGAGI (reference sequence). The CDR3 consists of 14 residues. With 3 bases removed from V and 0 bases from J, the gap between germline ends came to 8 bases. The CDR3 DNA is TGTGCCAGCAGTTATACTTGGGACCAAGAGACCCAGTACTTC. It translates to CASSYTWDQETQYF.

At least ten counts were recorded for this clonotype. The V call is TRBV12-3 or TRBV12-4, the J call TRBJ2-1, with unresolved D. The CDR3 runs to 13 residues. With 11 bases removed from V and 1 base from J, the gap between germline ends came to 12 bases. CDR3 nucleotide sequence: TGTGCCGGGTCCAGTGGATCCTACAATGAGCAGTTCTTC. This encodes CAGSSGSYNEQFF.

The chain joins TRBV3-1 to TRBJ1-4; D perhaps matches TRBD1 (6 bases). Trimming shortened V by 0 bases and J by 0 bases, and 17 bases separated the two germline ends. The germline V gene encodes CDR1 LGHDT and CDR2 YNNKEL (reference sequence). The CDR3 contains 19 residues. The CDR3 sequence is CASSQDFDRRPSTNEKLFF. The CDR3 nucleotides read TGTGCCAGCAGCCAAGACTTCGACAGGCGGCCTTCAACTAATGAAAAACTGTTTTTT.

This sequence joins TRBV4-2 and TRBJ2-3; D ambiguous. Germline V gene data show CDR1 as LGHNA and CDR2 as YNFKEQ. CDR3 length: 13 residues. The V end was cut by 0 bases, the J end by 8 bases, with 9 bases between. CDR3 coding DNA: TGTGCCAGCAGCCAAGAATACGGGCGTACGCAGTATTTT. Protein product: CASSQEYGRTQYF.